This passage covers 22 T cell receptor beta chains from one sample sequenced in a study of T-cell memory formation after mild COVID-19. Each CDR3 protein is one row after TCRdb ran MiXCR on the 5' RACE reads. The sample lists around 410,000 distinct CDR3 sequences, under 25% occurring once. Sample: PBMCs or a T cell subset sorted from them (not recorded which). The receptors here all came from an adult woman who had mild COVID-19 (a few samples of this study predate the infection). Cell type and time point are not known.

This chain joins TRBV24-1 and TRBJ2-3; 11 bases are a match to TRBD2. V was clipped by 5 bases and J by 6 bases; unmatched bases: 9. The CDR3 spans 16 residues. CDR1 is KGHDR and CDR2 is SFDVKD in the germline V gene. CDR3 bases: TGTGCCACCAGTGTCGCTAGCGGGGGGTTGACGGATACGCAGTATTTT. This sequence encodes CATSVASGGLTDTQYF.

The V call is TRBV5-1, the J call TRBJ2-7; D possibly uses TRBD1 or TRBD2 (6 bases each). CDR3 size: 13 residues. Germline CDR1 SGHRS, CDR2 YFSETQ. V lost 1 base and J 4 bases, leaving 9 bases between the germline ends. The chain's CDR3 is CASSLTGRYEQYF. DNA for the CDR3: TGCGCCAGCAGCTTGACAGGGAGGTACGAGCAGTACTTC.

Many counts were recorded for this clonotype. CDR3 loop: CASKAGKETQYF. The CDR3 DNA is TGTGCCAGCAAAGCGGGGAAGGAGACCCAGTACTTC. The chain employs TRBV2 and TRBJ2-5; 7 bases are a match to TRBD2. The ends lost 7 bases at V and 5 bases at J; junction bases unmatched: 4. This CDR3 contains 12 residues. CDR1 and CDR2 (germline): SNHLY, FYNNEI.

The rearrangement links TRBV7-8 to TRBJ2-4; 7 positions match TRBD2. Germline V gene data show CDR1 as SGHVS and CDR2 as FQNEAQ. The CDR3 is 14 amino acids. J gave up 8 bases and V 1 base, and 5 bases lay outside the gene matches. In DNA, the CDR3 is TGTGCCAGCAGCTTAGGGCGACTAGCACACATTCAGTACTTC. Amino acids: CASSLGRLAHIQYF.

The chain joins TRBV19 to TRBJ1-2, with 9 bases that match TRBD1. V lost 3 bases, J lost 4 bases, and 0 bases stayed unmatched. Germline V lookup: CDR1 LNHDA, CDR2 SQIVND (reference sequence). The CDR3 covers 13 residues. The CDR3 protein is CASSMGQGYGYTF. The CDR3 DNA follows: TGTGCCAGTAGTATGGGACAGGGCTATGGCTACACCTTC.

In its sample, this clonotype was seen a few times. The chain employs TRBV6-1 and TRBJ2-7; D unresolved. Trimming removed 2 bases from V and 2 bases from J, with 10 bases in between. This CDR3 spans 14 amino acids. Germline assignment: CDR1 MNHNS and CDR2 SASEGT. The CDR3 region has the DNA TGTGCCAGCAGTGAAACAGACGTCCCCTACGAGCAGTACTTC. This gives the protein CASSETDVPYEQYF.

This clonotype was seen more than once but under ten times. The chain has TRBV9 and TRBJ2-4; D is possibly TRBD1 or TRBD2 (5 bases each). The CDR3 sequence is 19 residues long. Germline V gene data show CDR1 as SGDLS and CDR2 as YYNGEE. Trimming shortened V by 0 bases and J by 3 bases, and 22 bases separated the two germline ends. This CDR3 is CASSVEPRGVRGIKNIQYF. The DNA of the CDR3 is TGTGCCAGCAGCGTAGAGCCACGGGGAGTACGGGGCATCAAAAACATTCAGTACTTC.

CDR3 bases: TGTGCCAGCAGTGAGATCCACCTGAACACTGAAGCTTTCTTT. Its translation is CASSEIHLNTEAFF. V is TRBV6-1 and J is TRBJ1-1; D is ambiguous. CDR1 and CDR2 from the germline V gene are MNHNS and SASEGT. V was shortened by 3 bases and J by 0 bases, with 8 bases between the two germline ends. The CDR3 contains 14 residues.

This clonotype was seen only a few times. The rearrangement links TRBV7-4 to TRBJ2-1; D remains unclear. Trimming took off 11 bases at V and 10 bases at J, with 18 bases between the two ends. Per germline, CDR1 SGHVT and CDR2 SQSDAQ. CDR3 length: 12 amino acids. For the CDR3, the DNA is TGTGCCCGTGACCGGGCGGCTCGCGAGCAGTTCTTC. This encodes CARDRAAREQFF.

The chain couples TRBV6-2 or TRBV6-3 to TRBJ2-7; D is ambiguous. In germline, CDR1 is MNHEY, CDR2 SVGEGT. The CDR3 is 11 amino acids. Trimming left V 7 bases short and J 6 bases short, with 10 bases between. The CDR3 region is CASKQASEQYF. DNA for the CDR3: TGTGCCAGCAAACAAGCGTCCGAGCAGTACTTC.

CDR3: CASSKWAGDSYYEQYF. Here the CDR3 DNA reads TGTGCCAGCAGCAAATGGGCCGGGGACAGCTACTACGAGCAGTACTTC. The J gene is TRBJ2-7, the V gene TRBV7-9; TRBD1 aligns across 7 bases. The CDR3 is made up of 16 amino acids. Germline V gives CDR1 SEHNR, CDR2 FQNEAQ (reference sequence). The V segment lost 5 bases and the J segment 3 bases; nucleotides outside the gene matches: 13. Drawing the rest from reference TRBV7-9 and TRBJ2-7, the complete variable domain is DTGVSQNPRHKITKRGQNVTFRCDPISEHNRLYWYRQTLGQGPEFLTYFQNEAQLEKSRLLSDRFSAERPKGSFSTLEIQRTEQGDSAMYLCASSKWAGDSYYEQYFGPGTRLTVT.

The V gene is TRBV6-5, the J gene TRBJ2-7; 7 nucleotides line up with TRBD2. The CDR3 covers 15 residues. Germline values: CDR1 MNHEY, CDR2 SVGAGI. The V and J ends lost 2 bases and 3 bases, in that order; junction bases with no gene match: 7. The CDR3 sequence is CASSYLASGDYEQYF. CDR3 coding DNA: TGTGCCAGCAGTTACCTGGCTAGCGGTGACTACGAGCAGTACTTC.

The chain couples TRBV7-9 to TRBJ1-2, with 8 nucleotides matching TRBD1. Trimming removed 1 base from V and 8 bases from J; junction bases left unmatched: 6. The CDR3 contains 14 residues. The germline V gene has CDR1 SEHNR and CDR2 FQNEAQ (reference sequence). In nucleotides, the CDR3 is TGTGCCAGCAGCTTAGGGACAGGGTCTGGGGGCTACACCTTC. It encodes CASSLGTGSGGYTF.

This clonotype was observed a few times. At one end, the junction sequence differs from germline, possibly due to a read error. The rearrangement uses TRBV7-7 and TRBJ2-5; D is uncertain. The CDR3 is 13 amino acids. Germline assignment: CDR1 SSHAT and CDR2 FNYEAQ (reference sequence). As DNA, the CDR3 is TGTGCTAGCAGCTTGCACAGCCAAGAGACCCAGTACTTC. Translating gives CASSLHSQETQYF.

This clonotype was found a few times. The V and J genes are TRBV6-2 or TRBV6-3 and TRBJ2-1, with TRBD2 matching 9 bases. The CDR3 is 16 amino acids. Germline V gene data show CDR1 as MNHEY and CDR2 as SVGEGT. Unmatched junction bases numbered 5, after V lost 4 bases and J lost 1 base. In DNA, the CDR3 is TGTGCCAGCAGTTCTCCCCTAGCGGGATCCTACAATGAGCAGTTCTTC. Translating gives CASSSPLAGSYNEQFF.

Here the CDR3 DNA reads TGTGCCAGCAGCCCGGAGAGGGGACTTCAAGAGACCCAGTACTTC. Residues: CASSPERGLQETQYF. The rearrangement joins TRBV7-9 to TRBJ2-5, with a tentative D call TRBD2 (6 bases). Germline V lookup: CDR1 SEHNR, CDR2 FQNEAQ (reference sequence). The CDR3 is 15 amino acids. V lost 5 bases and J 2 bases, leaving 15 bases between the germline ends.

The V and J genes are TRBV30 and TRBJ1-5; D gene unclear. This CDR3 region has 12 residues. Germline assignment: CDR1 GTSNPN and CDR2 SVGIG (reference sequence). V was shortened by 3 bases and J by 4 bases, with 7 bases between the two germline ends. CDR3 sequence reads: CAWSQGNQPQHF. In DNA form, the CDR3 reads TGTGCCTGGAGCCAAGGGAATCAGCCCCAGCATTTT.

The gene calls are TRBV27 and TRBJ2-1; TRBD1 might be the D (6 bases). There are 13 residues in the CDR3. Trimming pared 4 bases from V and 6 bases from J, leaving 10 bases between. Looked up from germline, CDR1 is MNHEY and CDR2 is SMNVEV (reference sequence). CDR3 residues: CASSYGQTNEQFF. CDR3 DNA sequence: TGTGCCAGCAGTTACGGACAGACCAATGAGCAGTTCTTC.

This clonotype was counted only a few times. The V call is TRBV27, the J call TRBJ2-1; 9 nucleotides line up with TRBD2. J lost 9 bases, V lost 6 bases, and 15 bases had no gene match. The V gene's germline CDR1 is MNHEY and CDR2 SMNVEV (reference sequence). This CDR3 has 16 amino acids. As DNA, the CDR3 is TGTGCCAGCAGCTCCGGACTAGCGTCAGGGGGGACTGAGCAGTTCTTC. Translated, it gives CASSSGLASGGTEQFF.

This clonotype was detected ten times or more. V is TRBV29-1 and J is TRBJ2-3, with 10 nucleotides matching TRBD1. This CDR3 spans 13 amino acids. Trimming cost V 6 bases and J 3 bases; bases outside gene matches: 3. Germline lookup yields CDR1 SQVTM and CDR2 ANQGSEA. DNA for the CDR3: TGCAGCGTGGCGGGACAGGGGACAGATACGCAGTATTTT. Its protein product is CSVAGQGTDTQYF.

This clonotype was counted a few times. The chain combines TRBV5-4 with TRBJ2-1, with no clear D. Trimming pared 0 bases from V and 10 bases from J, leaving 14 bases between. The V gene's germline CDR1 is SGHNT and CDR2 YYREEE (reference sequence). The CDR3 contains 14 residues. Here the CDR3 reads CASSLAPGPSEQFF. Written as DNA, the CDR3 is TGTGCCAGCAGCTTGGCCCCAGGCCCTTCGGAGCAGTTCTTC.

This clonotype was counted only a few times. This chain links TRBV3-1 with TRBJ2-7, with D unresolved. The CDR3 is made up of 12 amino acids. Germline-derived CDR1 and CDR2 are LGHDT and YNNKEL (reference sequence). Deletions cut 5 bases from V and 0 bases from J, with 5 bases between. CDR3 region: CASSVNSYEQYF. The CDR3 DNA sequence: TGTGCCAGCAGCGTCAACTCCTACGAGCAGTACTTC.